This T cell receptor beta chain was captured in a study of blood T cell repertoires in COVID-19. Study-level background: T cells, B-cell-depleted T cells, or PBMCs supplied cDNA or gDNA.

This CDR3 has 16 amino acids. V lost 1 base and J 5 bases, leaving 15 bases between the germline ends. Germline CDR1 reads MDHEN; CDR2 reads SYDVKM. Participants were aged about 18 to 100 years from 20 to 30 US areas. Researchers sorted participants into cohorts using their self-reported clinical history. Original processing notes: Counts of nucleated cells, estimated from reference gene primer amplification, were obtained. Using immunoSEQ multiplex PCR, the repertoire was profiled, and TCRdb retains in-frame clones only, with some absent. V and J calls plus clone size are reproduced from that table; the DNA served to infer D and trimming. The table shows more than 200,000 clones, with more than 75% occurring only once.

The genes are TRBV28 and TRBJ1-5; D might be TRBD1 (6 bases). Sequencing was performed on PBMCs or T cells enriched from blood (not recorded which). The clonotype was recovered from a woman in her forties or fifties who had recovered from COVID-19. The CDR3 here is CASSLSFRSGDQPQHF. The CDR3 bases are TGTGCCAGCAGTTTATCTTTCAGGTCAGGGGATCAGCCCCAGCATTTT.